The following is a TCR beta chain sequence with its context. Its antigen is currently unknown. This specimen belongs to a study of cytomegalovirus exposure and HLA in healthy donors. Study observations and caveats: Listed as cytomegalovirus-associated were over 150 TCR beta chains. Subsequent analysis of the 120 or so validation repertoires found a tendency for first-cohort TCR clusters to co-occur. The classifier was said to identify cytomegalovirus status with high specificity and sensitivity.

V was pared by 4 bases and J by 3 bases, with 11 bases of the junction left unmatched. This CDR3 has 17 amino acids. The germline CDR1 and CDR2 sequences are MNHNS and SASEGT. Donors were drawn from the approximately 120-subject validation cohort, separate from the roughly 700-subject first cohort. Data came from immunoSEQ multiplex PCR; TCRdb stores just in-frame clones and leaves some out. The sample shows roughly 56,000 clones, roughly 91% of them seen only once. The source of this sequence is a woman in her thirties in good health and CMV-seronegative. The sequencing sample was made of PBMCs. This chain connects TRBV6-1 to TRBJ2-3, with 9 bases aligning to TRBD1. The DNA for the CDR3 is TGTGCCAGCAGTGCCCGCCCGGGACAGGGTTATACAGATACGCAGTATTTT. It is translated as CASSARPGQGYTDTQYF.